The rows below give T cell receptor beta chains drawn from one sample of a study of identical twins. TCRdb re-derived calls from the 5' RACE reads in MiXCR, one entry per CDR3 protein. The table shows around 680,000 distinct CDR3 sequences, with over 8.5% occurring only once. This sample also appeared in a second study, on yellow fever vaccine responses in identical twins.

Sequenced material: PBMCs. These receptors originate from a woman aged 18-30 years in good health. The CDR3 runs from the conserved cysteine through the conserved F or W. The D gene is left open where the match is weak. Clone size appears in some rows only: once, few, many, or a class for an expanded clone.

TRBJ2-5 TRBV3-1 NA TRBD1 TGTGCCAGCAGCCAAGCGGACAGGGATTACGAGACCCAGTACTTC CASSQADRDYETQYF
TRBJ1-2 TRBV7-2 few TRBD1 TGTGCCAGCAGCTCTTTAGTAACAGGGGGAAACTATGGCTACACCTTC CASSSLVTGGNYGYTF
TRBJ2-7 TRBV9 NA TRBD1 TGTGCCAGCAGCGTTGGCCAGGGGGTTGTCTACGAGCAGTACTTC CASSVGQGVVYEQYF
TRBJ2-1 TRBV11-1 few TRBD2 TGTGCCAGCAACCAGGTAGCGGGAGTAGGAAATGAGCAGTTCTTC CASNQVAGVGNEQFF
TRBJ2-7 TRBV10-3 NA TRBD2 TGTGCCATCAGGGACTCCCCTAGCACTAGCGGGAGTTACGAGCAGTACTTC CAIRDSPSTSGSYEQYF
TRBJ2-5 TRBV6-5 few TRBD1 TGTGCCAGCAGTTTCCAGACAGGGGCCAGTGAGACCCAGTACTTC CASSFQTGASETQYF
TRBJ1-5 TRBV12-3/TRBV12-4 many NA TGTGCCAGCAGTTTAGCGCGTTATCCTCAGCCCCAGCATTTT CASSLARYPQPQHF
TRBJ2-3 TRBV5-1 many NA TGCGCCAGCAGCTTGAACCCTCCAGGGAGCGGCACAGATACGCAGTATTTT CASSLNPPGSGTDTQYF
TRBJ1-1 TRBV7-9 NA TRBD1 TGTGCCAGCAGCCGGGACAGGGAAGCTTTCTTT CASSRDREAFF
TRBJ1-1 TRBV20-1 few NA TGCAGTGCTAGGCCCCAGCTACAGTCGTTCGGAGATACTTTCTTT CSARPQLQSFGDTFF
TRBJ2-1 TRBV7-9 NA NA TGTGTCAGCAGCCCCGCAGGGGAGAATGAGCAGTTCTTC CVSSPAGENEQFF
TRBJ2-1 TRBV21-1 NA NA TGTGCCAGCAGCAAAGGGACTACCGACGTTGAGCAGTTCTTC CASSKGTTDVEQFF